This T cell receptor (beta chain) came from a study of neurological immune-mediated disorders (dated by TCRdb to the late 2010s). For the study in its entirety: Peripheral blood TCR-beta repertoires from patients with HTLV-I-associated myelopathy (HAM/TSP), patients with multiple sclerosis, and healthy controls were compared in the study using UMI-based sequencing. The 90 to 110 TCR-beta libraries included longitudinal samples, technical triplicates and paired sorted CD4+ and CD8+ T-cell subsets alongside PBMC samples. Of the roughly 68 subjects in the cohort, some 14 were HAM/TSP patients, around 34 were multiple sclerosis patients, and approximately 20 were healthy controls. Findings and caveats that apply to the study as a whole: TCR clonal expansion was highest in HAM/TSP patients and lowest in MS patients, with MS patients falling below even healthy controls. Expanded clones from different subjects shared no identical CDR3 amino acid sequences, which suggests that TCR-beta repertoires were private in all groups.

This clonotype was counted ten times or more. Its antigen target is currently unknown. No base quality information exists; no much larger clone differs at one position. cDNA synthesis used template-switch 5'RACE with a primer carrying a 10-nucleotide random unique molecular identifier tagging each TCR transcript. Over 180 million TCR-beta sequences, covering 15-18 subjects, were produced in each sequencing run. Total RNA was extracted with the RNeasy kit. TCR-beta VDJ regions were amplified with primers for the TCR constant region and the 5'RACE anchor, using the KAPA Real-time Library Amplification kit. A first PCR added sample indexes and Illumina adaptors, and a second PCR then raised library yield. After Ampure bead purification, the TCR product of roughly 650 bp was size-selected on a 2% E-gel SizeSelection system. Before pooling, library quality was assessed on a Bioanalyzer, concentration was determined with Qubit, and library quantification was performed with the Kapa Library Quantification kit. Paired-end 2 x 150 bp sequencing of the libraries was performed on an Illumina HiSeq 2500. To increase sequence diversity, roughly 24-32% phiX was spiked into each library pool. In the original analysis: Quality-filtered reads were processed with the UMI-based MiGEC pipeline, and over 90% of raw TCR sequences were removed by the MiGEC pipeline during error correction. IMGT germline references were used for alignment of VDJ genes, and clonotypes were defined by a unique CDR3 amino acid sequence together with V-J genes. Clonal expansion, Shannon diversity, and CDR3 relatedness (CalcPairwiseDistances, ClusterSamples) were evaluated with VDJtools, and phylogenetic trees were built with CLCbio workbench. Expanded clones were defined as having at least 8 unique UMIs, based on coefficient-of-variation modelling across technical triplicates. TCRdb reworked the public reads: Q25 trimming with fastp, MiXCR clone assembly, productive beta chains retained. One record per CDR3 amino acid sequence lists the most common genes and DNA. TCRdb assigned the V and J calls; the authors' analysis was not used. The sample table contains tens of thousands of distinct CDR3 sequences; only one count was recorded for about a tenth of them. The top ten clones comprise 5.3% of the sample.

For the unsorted PBMC libraries, 2 million PBMCs were stored in RNAlater at -80 degrees C until RNA extraction and were used to generate the libraries. Peripheral blood underwent Ficoll-Hypaque density gradient centrifugation to isolate PBMCs, which were then cryopreserved in liquid nitrogen. The origin of this receptor is a man between 65 and 85 years old with HTLV-1-associated myelopathy (HAM/TSP). Sequencing was carried out using PBMCs.

The CDR3 in this case is CSVGNGELFF. The bases read TGCAGCGTTGGGAACGGGGAGCTGTTTTTT. The chain is encoded by TRBV29-1 joined to TRBJ2-2, with no D gene named confidently. Taken from the germline V gene, the CDR1 and CDR2 loops are SQVTM and ANQGSEA. The CDR3 measures 10 amino acids from cysteine to phenylalanine. Solely the CDR3 DNA is kept, with 30 bases framed from the first base. Relative to germline, V is 4 bases shorter and J is 7 bases shorter, with 4 bases between their ends.